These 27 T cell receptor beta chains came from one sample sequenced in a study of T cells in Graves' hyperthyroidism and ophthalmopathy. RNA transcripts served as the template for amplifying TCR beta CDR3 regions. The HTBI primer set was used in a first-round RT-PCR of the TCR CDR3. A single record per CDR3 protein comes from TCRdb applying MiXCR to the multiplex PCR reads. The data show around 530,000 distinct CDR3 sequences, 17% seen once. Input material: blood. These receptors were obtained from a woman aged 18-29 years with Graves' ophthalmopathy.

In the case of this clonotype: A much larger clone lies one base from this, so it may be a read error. CDR3 sequence reads: CASSSGNSYTF. In DNA, the CDR3 is TGTGCCAGCAGTTCTGGAAACAGCTACACCTTC. The chain carries TRBV12-3 or TRBV12-4 and TRBJ1-2; D gene uncertain. Trimming stripped 4 bases from V and 9 bases from J, with 9 bases between. The CDR3 sequence is 11 residues long.

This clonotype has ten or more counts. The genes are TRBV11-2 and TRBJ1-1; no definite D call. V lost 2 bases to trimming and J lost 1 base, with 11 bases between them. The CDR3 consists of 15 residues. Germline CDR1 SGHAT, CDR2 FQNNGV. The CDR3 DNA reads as TGTGCCAGCAGCTTACCCCGTGGAGGGAACACTGAAGCTTTCTTT. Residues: CASSLPRGGNTEAFF.

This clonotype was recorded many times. CDR3 protein: CASSQGCLVYEQYF. The DNA of the CDR3 is TGTGCCAGCAGCCAAGGGTGTTTGGTGTACGAGCAGTACTTC. This chain links TRBV13 with TRBJ2-7; D call uncertain. This CDR3 contains 14 residues. The ends were cut back, 5 bases at V and 4 bases at J, with 15 bases in the middle. Germline CDR1 reads PRHDT; CDR2 reads FYEKMQ (reference sequence).

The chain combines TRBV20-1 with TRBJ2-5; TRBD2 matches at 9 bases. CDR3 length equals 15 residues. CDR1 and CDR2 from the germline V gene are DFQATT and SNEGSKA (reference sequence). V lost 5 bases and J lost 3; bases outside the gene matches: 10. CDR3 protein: CSARPLGLAKETQYF. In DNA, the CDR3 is TGCAGTGCTCGGCCCCTCGGACTAGCGAAAGAGACCCAGTACTTC.

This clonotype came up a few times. The CDR3: CASSPGGGPTYEQYF. CDR3 DNA: TGTGCCAGCAGCCCAGGGGGGGGGCCCACCTACGAGCAGTACTTC. This rearrangement joins TRBV7-2 to TRBJ2-7, with D perhaps given as TRBD1 or TRBD2 (7 bases each). The CDR3 runs 15 residues. Deletions cut 5 bases from V and 2 bases from J, with 16 bases between. Germline values: CDR1 SGHTA, CDR2 FQGNSA.

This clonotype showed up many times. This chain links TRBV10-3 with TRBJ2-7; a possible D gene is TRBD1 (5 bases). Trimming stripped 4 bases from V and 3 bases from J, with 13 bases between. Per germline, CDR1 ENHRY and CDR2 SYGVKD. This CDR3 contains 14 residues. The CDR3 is CAISGDQGYYEQYF. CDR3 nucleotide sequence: TGTGCCATCAGTGGGGATCAGGGCTACTACGAGCAGTACTTC.

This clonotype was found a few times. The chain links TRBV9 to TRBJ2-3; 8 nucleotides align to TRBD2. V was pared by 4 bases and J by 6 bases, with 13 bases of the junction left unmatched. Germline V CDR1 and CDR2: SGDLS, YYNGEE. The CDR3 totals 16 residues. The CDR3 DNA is TGTGCCAGCAGCCTGGACCGTCGGGGGGGCCCCGATACGCAGTATTTT. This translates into CASSLDRRGGPDTQYF.

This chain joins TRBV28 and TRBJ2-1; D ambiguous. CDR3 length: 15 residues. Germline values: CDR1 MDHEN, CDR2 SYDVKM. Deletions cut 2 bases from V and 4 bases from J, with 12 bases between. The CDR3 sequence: CASSLTVPFYNEQFF. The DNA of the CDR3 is TGTGCCAGCAGTTTAACGGTTCCGTTTTACAATGAGCAGTTCTTC.

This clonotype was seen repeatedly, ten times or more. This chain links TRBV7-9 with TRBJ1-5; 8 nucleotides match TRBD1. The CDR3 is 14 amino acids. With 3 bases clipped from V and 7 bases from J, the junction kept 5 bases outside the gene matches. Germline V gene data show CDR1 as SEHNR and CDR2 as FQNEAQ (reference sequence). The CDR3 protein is CASSLTGDGQPQHF. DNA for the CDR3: TGTGCCAGCAGCTTGACAGGGGATGGGCAGCCCCAGCATTTT.

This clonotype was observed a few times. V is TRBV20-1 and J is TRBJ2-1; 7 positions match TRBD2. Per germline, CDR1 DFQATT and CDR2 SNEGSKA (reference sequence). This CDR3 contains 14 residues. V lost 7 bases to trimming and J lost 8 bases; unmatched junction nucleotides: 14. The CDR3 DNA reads TGCAGTGTCCGCCGGGGGGAGGAGACTGATGAGCAGTTCTTC. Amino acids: CSVRRGEETDEQFF.

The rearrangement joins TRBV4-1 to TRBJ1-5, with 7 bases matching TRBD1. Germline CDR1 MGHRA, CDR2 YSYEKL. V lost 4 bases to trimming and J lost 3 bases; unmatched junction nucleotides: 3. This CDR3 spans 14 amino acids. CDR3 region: CASSRGQYNQPQHF. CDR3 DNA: TGCGCCAGCAGCCGGGGACAGTACAATCAGCCCCAGCATTTT.

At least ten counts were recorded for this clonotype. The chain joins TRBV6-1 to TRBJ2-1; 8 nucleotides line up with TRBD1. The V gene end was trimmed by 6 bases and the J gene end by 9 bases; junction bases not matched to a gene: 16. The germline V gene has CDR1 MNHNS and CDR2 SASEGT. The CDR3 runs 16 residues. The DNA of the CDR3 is TGTGCCAGCAGCGGAACACCAGGGGGCAGGGCGGGTGAGCAGTTCTTC. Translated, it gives CASSGTPGGRAGEQFF.

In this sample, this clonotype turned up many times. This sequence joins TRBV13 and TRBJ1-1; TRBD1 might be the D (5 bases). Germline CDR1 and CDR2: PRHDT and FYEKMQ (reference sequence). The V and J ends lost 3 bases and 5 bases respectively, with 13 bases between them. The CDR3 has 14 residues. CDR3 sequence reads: CASSLGRGDTEAFF. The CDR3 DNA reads TGTGCCAGCAGCTTGGGGAGGGGTGATACTGAAGCTTTCTTT.

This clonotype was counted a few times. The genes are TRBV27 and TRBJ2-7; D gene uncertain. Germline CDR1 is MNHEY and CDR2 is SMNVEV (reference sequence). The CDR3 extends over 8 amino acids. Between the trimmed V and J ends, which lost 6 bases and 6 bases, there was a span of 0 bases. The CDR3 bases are TGTGCCAGCAGCGAGCAGTACTTC. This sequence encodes CASSEQYF.

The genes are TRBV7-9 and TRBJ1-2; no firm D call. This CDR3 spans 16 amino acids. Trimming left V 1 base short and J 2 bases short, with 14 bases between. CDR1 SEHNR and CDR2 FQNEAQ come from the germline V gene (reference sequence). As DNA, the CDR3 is TGTGCCAGCAGCTTAGTCGTGGGCGCGACCAACTATGGCTACACCTTC. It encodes CASSLVVGATNYGYTF.

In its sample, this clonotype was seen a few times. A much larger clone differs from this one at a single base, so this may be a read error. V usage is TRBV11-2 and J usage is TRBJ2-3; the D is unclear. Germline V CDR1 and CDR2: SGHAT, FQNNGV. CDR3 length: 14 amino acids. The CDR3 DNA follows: TGTGCCAGCAGCTTGGGGAAAAGCACAGATACGCGGTATTTT. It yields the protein CASSLGKSTDTRYF. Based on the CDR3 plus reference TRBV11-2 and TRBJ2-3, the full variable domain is EAGVAQSPRYKIIEKRQSVAFWCNPISGHATLYWYQQILGQGPKLLIQFQNNGVVDDSQLPKDRFSAERLKGVDSTLKIQPAKLEDSAVYLCASSLGKSTDTRYFGPGTRLTVL.

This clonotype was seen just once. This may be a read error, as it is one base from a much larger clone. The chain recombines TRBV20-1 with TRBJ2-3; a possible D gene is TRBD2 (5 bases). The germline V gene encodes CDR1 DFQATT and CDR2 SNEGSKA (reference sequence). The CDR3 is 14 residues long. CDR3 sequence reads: CSASPGGSTDTRYF. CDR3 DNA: TGCAGTGCTAGTCCTGGAGGCAGCACAGATACGCGGTATTTT.

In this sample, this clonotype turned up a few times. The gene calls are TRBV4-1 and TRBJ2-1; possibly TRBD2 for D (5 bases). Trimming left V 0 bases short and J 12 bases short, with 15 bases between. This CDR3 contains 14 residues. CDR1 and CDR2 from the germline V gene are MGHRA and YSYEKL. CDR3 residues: CASSQETVGRWQFF. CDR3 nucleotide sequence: TGCGCCAGCAGCCAAGAAACGGTAGGGAGATGGCAGTTCTTC.

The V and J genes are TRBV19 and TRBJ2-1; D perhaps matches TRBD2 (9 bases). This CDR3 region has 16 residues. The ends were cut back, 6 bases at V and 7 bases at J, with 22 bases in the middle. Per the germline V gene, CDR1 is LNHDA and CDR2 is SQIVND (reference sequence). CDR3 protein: CASRGQASGTGNEQFF. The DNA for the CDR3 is TGTGCCAGTAGGGGTCAGGCTAGCGGGACAGGAAATGAGCAGTTCTTC.

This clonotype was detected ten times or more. The CDR3 bases are TGTGCCAGCAGCGTACTCGGACTGAGTAACCCCCCAGATACGCAGTATTTT. This encodes CASSVLGLSNPPDTQYF. The chain couples TRBV9 to TRBJ2-3; a possible D gene is TRBD2 (5 bases). V was pared by 1 base and J by 4 bases, with 19 bases between. The CDR3 contains 17 residues. Germline CDR1 SGDLS, CDR2 YYNGEE. Based on the CDR3 plus reference TRBV9 and TRBJ2-3, the full variable domain is DSGVTQTPKHLITATGQRVTLRCSPRSGDLSVYWYQQSLDQGLQFLIQYYNGEERAKGNILERFSAQQFPDLHSELNLSSLELGDSALYFCASSVLGLSNPPDTQYFGPGTRLTVL.

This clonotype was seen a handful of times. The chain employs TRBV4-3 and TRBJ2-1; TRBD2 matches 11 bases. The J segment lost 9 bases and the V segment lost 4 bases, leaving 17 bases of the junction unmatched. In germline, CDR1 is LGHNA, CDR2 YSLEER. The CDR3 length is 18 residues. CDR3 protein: CASSRTTLAGGALGEQFF. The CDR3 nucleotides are TGCGCCAGCAGCCGCACCACCCTAGCGGGAGGTGCCCTCGGTGAGCAGTTCTTC.

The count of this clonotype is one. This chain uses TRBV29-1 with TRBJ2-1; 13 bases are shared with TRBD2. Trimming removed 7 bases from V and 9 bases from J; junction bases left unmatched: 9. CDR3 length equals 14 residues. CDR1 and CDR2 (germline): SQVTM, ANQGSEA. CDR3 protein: CSGVGLAGAGEQFF. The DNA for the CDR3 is TGCAGCGGGGTAGGACTAGCGGGAGCCGGTGAGCAGTTCTTC.

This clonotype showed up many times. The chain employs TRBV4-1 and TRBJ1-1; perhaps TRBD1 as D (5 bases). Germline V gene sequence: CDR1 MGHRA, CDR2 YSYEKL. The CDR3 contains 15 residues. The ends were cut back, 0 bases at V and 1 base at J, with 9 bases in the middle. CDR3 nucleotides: TGCGCCAGCAGCCAAGACGCAGGGCAGAACACTGAAGCTTTCTTT. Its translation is CASSQDAGQNTEAFF.

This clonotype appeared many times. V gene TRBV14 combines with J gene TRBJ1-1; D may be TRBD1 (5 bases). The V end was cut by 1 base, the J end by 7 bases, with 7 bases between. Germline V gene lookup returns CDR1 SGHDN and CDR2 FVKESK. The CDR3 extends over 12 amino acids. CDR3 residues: CASSQGGGEAFF. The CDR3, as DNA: TGTGCCAGCAGCCAAGGGGGCGGTGAAGCTTTCTTT.

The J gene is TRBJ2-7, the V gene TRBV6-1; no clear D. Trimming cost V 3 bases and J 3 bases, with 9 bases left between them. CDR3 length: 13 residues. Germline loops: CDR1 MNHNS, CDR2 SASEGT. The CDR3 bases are TGTGCCAGCAGTGACAAGGAAGACTACGAGCAGTACTTC. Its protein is CASSDKEDYEQYF.

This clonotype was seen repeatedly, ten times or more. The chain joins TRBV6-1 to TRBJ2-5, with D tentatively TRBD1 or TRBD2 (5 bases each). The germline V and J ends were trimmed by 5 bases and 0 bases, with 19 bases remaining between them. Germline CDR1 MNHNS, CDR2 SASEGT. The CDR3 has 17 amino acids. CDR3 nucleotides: TGTGCCAGCAGTTACGGGGCGCAGGGAAGGGACCAAGAGACCCAGTACTTC. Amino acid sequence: CASSYGAQGRDQETQYF.

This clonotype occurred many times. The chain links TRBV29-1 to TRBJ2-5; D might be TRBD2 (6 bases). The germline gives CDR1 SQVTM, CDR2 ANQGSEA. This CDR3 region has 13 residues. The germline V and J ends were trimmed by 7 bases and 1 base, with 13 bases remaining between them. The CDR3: CSAQGAGQETQYF. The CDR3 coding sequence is TGCAGCGCGCAGGGAGCGGGCCAAGAGACCCAGTACTTC.